This T cell receptor beta chain was captured by sequencing in a study of early stage breast cancer tumors. Clones were sequenced by immunoSEQ multiplex PCR, and TCRdb holds only the in-frame ones, with some missing. The sample records around 50,000 clones, around 83% being singletons. Germline assignment: CDR1 LNHDA and CDR2 SQIVND (reference sequence). Trimming cost V 5 bases and J 1 base; bases outside gene matches: 9. There are 16 residues in the CDR3. This sequence originates from a person aged 50-59 years with breast cancer. This chain joins TRBV19 and TRBJ2-5, with TRBD2 identical over 8 bases. The sample comprised blood. This CDR3 reads CASSRRGGQPQETQYF. The CDR3 coding sequence is TGTGCCAGTAGTCGACGGGGGGGGCAACCCCAAGAGACCCAGTACTTC.